This T cell receptor beta chain was sequenced in a study of blood T cell dynamics during melanoma immunotherapy. Germline V gene lookup returns CDR1 SGDLS and CDR2 YYNGEE. V was cut by 3 bases and J by 4 bases, with 15 bases left in between. The CDR3 covers 15 residues. This table comes from immunoSEQ multiplex PCR, and its TCRdb copy is limited to in-frame clones, with some not included. The sample yields about 22,000 clones, under 90% seen once. Time point: pre-treatment baseline. The V gene is TRBV9, the J gene TRBJ2-3; D possibly matches TRBD1 or TRBD2 (6 bases each). This clonotype was obtained from a human donor with melanoma. The input for sequencing was blood, taken from a patient treated with checkpoint blockade. The DNA for the CDR3 is TGTGCCAGCAGCGATGGGGGCGCGGGGCCAGATACGCAGTATTTT. As protein: CASSDGGAGPDTQYF.